This T cell receptor beta chain was identified in a study of early T cells in non-severe SARS-CoV-2 infection. This clonotype was detected ten times or more. Via MiXCR, TCRdb re-called the 5' RACE reads, giving one row per CDR3 protein. This table holds tens of thousands of distinct CDR3 sequences, about 4% found once. CDR3 length equals 15 residues. Germline assignment: CDR1 MDHEN and CDR2 SYDVKM. Trimming took off 5 bases at V and 0 bases at J, with 11 bases between the two ends. This clonotype was sampled from an adult who was a healthcare worker with PCR-confirmed SARS-CoV-2 infection or an uninfected control (not recorded which). This chain links TRBV28 with TRBJ1-5, with D possibly TRBD1 on 5 matching bases. Sequenced input: whole blood. CDR3 residues: CASSKGEYSNQPQHF. In nucleotides, the CDR3 is TGTGCCAGCAGTAAAGGGGAATATAGCAATCAGCCCCAGCATTTT. Looking up the rest from reference TRBV28 and TRBJ1-5 gives the full variable domain: DVKVTQSSRYLVKRTGEKVFLECVQDMDHENMFWYRQDPGLGLRLIYFSYDVKMKEKGDIPEGYSVSREKKERFSLILESASTNQTSMYLCASSKGEYSNQPQHFGDGTRLSIL.